Listed below are T cell receptor beta chains from one sample, sequenced in a study of human T cells and chemical hapten exposure. TCRdb recomputed calls from the RACE reads with MiXCR, one row per CDR3 protein. The profile shows 50,000 to 65,000 distinct CDR3 sequences, approximately 8.8% of them singletons. Sequenced here: whole blood, sampled in connection with sensitization to the hapten diphenylcyclopropenone (DPC). All receptors come from a woman in her forties with alopecia areata. Some clones in this sample may be carry-over from other donors' samples. Both conserved end residues are part of each CDR3. The order of the fields is CDR3 DNA, CDR3 protein, J gene, clone size, V gene, D gene. D genes are given only for firm matches. Size values are once, few and many counts, or a class for expanded clones, and some rows have none.

TGTGCCAGCAGTTTAGGCGGACCACCGGAGGACTATGGCTACACCTTC | CASSLGGPPEDYGYTF | TRBJ1-2 | many | TRBV7-3 | NA
TGTGCCAGCAGCCGTCGTCTAGCGGGGGAGGGACAAGAGACCCAGTACTTC | CASSRRLAGEGQETQYF | TRBJ2-5 | NA | TRBV9 | TRBD2
TGTGCCAGCAGCCGAGTGGGAGGTGAAAAACTGTTTTTT | CASSRVGGEKLFF | TRBJ1-4 | NA | TRBV7-2 | NA
TGCAGCGTTGTGATAATGGGAACGGGGAACAATCAGCCCCAGCATTTT | CSVVIMGTGNNQPQHF | TRBJ1-5 | many | TRBV29-1 | NA
TGTGCCGCACAACGAAGGGGGAACACTGAAGCTTTCTTT | CAAQRRGNTEAFF | TRBJ1-1 | few | TRBV5-8 | NA
TGCAGCGTCGAGGGTGTGAATGAGCAGTTCTTC | CSVEGVNEQFF | TRBJ2-1 | NA | TRBV29-1 | NA
TGTGCCAGCAGCTTGACAGGAAAGAACACTGAAGCTTTCTTT | CASSLTGKNTEAFF | TRBJ1-1 | many | TRBV11-1 | NA
TGTGCCTGGAGGGGACAGGGATACGAGCAGTACTTC | CAWRGQGYEQYF | TRBJ2-7 | many | TRBV30 | TRBD1
TGTGCCAGCAGCTACAGGGGTAGCGAGCAGTACTTC | CASSYRGSEQYF | TRBJ2-7 | few | TRBV12-3/TRBV12-4 | TRBD1
TGTGCCAGCACCCGCGGATCTTCTGAAGCTTTCTTT | CASTRGSSEAFF | TRBJ1-1 | few | TRBV7-9 | NA
TGTGCCAGCAGCCCTGCAAGGGGCGGGGAGCTGTTTTTT | CASSPARGGELFF | TRBJ2-2 | many | TRBV7-6 | NA
TGTGCCAGCAGCTTGGAACTAGCGGGGGAGACCCAGTACTTC | CASSLELAGETQYF | TRBJ2-5 | NA | TRBV5-4 | TRBD2
TGTGCCAGCAGGATCACCAATGAGCAGTTCTTC | CASRITNEQFF | TRBJ2-1 | many | TRBV7-8 | NA
TGTGCCAGCAGCCAGGGATTCCGGAACACTGAAGCTTTCTTT | CASSQGFRNTEAFF | TRBJ1-1 | NA | TRBV12-3/TRBV12-4 | NA
TGTGCCAGCAGCTTAACGTGGGACAGCGTCTATGGCTACACCTTC | CASSLTWDSVYGYTF | TRBJ1-2 | many | TRBV7-2 | TRBD1
TGTGCCAGCAGGGTAAAGGGGCTCACTGAAGCTTTCTTT | CASRVKGLTEAFF | TRBJ1-1 | few | TRBV12-3/TRBV12-4 | NA
TGCGCCAGCAGCCCCGGGACTAAATTCATGCAGTTCTTC | CASSPGTKFMQFF | TRBJ2-1 | NA | TRBV4-3 | TRBD2
TGTGCCAGCAGCCCCTACACAGATACGCAGTATTTT | CASSPYTDTQYF | TRBJ2-3 | NA | TRBV7-2 | NA
TGTGCCAGCGCCCCGGGCACCGGGGAGCTGTTTTTT | CASAPGTGELFF | TRBJ2-2 | many | TRBV6-2/TRBV6-3 | NA
TGCGCCAGCAGCCAAGACTATGGTTCGATGGAAAAACTGTTTTTT | CASSQDYGSMEKLFF | TRBJ1-4 | many | TRBV4-1 | NA
TGTGCCAGCAGCTTAGCAGGCACATTGGGACCGGATGAAAAACTGTTTTTT | CASSLAGTLGPDEKLFF | TRBJ1-4 | many | TRBV11-2 | NA
TGTGCCAGCAGCCAAGCATACACAGGTTTCAATCAGCCCCAGCATTTT | CASSQAYTGFNQPQHF | TRBJ1-5 | NA | TRBV3-1 | NA
TGCGCCAGCAGCTCCACAGGGACCTATGGCTACACCTTC | CASSSTGTYGYTF | TRBJ1-2 | few | TRBV5-1 | NA
TGTGCCAGCAGCTTATCGGCCCGTACGCAGTATTTT | CASSLSARTQYF | TRBJ2-3 | NA | TRBV7-9 | NA
TGTGCCAGCAGTTTATTGTCCGGCGGGGAGCTGTTTTTT | CASSLLSGGELFF | TRBJ2-2 | many | TRBV12-3/TRBV12-4 | NA
TGCGCCAGCAGCCGGATTGGAGGAACTGAAGCTTTCTTT | CASSRIGGTEAFF | TRBJ1-1 | many | TRBV5-1 | NA
TGTGCCAGCAGCTTAGGGGCAGGATATGTGAGCACAGATACGCAGTATTTT | CASSLGAGYVSTDTQYF | TRBJ2-3 | many | TRBV7-8 | NA
TGTGCCAGCAGCGATCGGGGGGGCCTGGTCAATGAGCAGTTCTTC | CASSDRGGLVNEQFF | TRBJ2-1 | NA | TRBV7-2 | TRBD2
TGTGCCAGCACCCTCACGAGGAGCTCCTACAATGAGCAGTTCTTC | CASTLTRSSYNEQFF | TRBJ2-1 | few | TRBV11-2 | NA
TGTGCCAGCAGCCAAAATTGGGGGGCCACCTTC | CASSQNWGATF | TRBJ1-2 | many | TRBV3-1 | NA
TGCGCCAGCAGCCAAGTAGGACTAGCGAGGGCAGATACGCAGTATTTT | CASSQVGLARADTQYF | TRBJ2-3 | many | TRBV4-1 | TRBD2
TGTGCCAGCAGCTTGATGGATTGGAGGGAAGATAACGAAAAACTGTTTTTT | CASSLMDWREDNEKLFF | TRBJ1-4 | many | TRBV7-2 | NA
TGCGCCAGCAGCGTTTTCCGGGACAATAATTCACCCCTCCACTTT | CASSVFRDNNSPLHF | TRBJ1-6 | many | TRBV5-1 | NA
TGTGCCAGTAGTATAGGGACAGAGAAAAACATTCAGTACTTC | CASSIGTEKNIQYF | TRBJ2-4 | many | TRBV19 | NA
TGTGCCAGCAGCGCCACAGGGGGTTACTCTGGGGCCAACGTCCTGACTTTC | CASSATGGYSGANVLTF | TRBJ2-6 | many | TRBV9 | TRBD1
TGTGCCACCAGTGACCCGCGACAGGGGTTGAACACAGATACGCAGTATTTT | CATSDPRQGLNTDTQYF | TRBJ2-3 | many | TRBV24-1 | TRBD1
TGTGCCAGCAGCCCTCGGACTAGCGGGGCGGGCACCGGGGAGCTGTTTTTT | CASSPRTSGAGTGELFF | TRBJ2-2 | few | TRBV7-3 | TRBD2
TGCAGCGTGCGGGGTTCGGACACCGGGGAGCTGTTTTTT | CSVRGSDTGELFF | TRBJ2-2 | few | TRBV29-1 | NA
TGTGCCAGCAGCGTAGGAGTTCAACAAGAGACCCAGTACTTC | CASSVGVQQETQYF | TRBJ2-5 | NA | TRBV9 | NA
TGCGCCAGCAGCTTGGATGGTGACAGGCTAGAGACCCAGTACTTC | CASSLDGDRLETQYF | TRBJ2-5 | many | TRBV5-1 | NA
TGTGCCAGCACCGCGAGTATGGACTCTAGCAATCAGCCCCAGCATTTT | CASTASMDSSNQPQHF | TRBJ1-5 | many | TRBV6-2/TRBV6-3 | NA
TGTGCCAGCAGCCAAGAGAGGTCAGGGTTTGGTCCCGGCTACACCTTC | CASSQERSGFGPGYTF | TRBJ1-2 | few | TRBV4-2 | NA